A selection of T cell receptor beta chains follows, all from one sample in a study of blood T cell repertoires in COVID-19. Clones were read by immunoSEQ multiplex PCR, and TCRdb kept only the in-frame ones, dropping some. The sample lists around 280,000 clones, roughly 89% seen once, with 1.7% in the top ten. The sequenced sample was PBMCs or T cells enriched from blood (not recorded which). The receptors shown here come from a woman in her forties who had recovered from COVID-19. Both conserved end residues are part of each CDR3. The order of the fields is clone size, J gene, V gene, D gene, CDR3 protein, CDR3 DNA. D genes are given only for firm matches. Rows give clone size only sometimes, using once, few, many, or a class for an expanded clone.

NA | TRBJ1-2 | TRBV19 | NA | CASIPDSRSAYGYTF | TGTGCCAGTATCCCGGACAGTAGGTCGGCCTATGGCTACACCTTC
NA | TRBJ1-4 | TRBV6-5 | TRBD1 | CASSYSTGVNEKLFF | TGTGCCAGCAGTTACTCGACAGGGGTTAATGAAAAACTGTTTTTT
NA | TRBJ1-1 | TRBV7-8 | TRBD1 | CASSSLGTGEGTEAFF | TGTGCCAGCAGCTCCCTAGGGACAGGGGAAGGCACTGAAGCTTTCTTT
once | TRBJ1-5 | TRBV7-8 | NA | CASSRITGIQPQHF | TGTGCCAGCAGCCGGATTACAGGGATTCAGCCCCAGCATTTT
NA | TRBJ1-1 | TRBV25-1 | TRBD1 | CASTGQGMNTEAFF | TGTGCCAGTACGGGACAGGGCATGAACACTGAAGCTTTCTTT
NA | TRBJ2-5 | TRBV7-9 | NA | CASSSGDYQETQYF | TGTGCCAGCAGCTCCGGGGACTACCAAGAGACCCAGTACTTC
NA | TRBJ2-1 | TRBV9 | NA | CASSGRLYRTNYNEQFF | TGTGCCAGCAGCGGACGTCTGTACAGGACGAACTACAATGAGCAGTTCTTC
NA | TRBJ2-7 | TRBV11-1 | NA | CASSLTAFYEQYF | TGTGCCAGCAGCTTAACCGCGTTTTACGAGCAGTACTTC
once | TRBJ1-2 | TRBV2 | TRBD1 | CASSDPAGQIPYGYTF | TGTGCCAGCAGCGATCCTGCGGGACAGATCCCGTATGGCTACACCTTC
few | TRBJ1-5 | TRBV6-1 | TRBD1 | CASSEQGAFGNQPQHF | TGTGCCAGCAGTGAACAGGGGGCCTTTGGCAATCAGCCCCAGCATTTT
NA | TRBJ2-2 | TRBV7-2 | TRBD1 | CASSRDRVGGELFF | TGTGCCAGCAGCCGGGACAGGGTTGGCGGGGAGCTGTTTTTT
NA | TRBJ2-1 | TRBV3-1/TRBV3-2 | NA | CASSQGARTNYFDEQFF | TGTGCCAGCAGCCAAGGGGCTCGGACTAACTATTTCGATGAGCAGTTCTTC
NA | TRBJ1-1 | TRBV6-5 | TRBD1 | CASSYDRGYTEAFF | TGTGCCAGCAGTTACGACAGGGGATACACTGAAGCTTTCTTT
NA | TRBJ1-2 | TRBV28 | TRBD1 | CASSRYQGEGAYGYTF | TGTGCCAGCAGTCGCTATCAGGGGGAAGGGGCCTATGGCTACACCTTC
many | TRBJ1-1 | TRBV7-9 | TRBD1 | CASSLTGGRSEAFF | TGTGCCAGCAGCTTAACAGGGGGCAGGTCTGAAGCTTTCTTT
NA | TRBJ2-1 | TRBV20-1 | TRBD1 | CSASRGTGYNEQFF | TGCAGTGCTAGTCGGGGGACAGGGTACAATGAGCAGTTCTTC
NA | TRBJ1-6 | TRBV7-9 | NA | CASSPYYTRGNSPLHF | TGTGCCAGCAGCCCCTATTACACCCGGGGGAATTCACCCCTCCACTTT
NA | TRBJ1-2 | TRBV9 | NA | CASSEDPTRNYGYTF | TGTGCCAGCAGCGAGGACCCAACTAGGAACTATGGCTACACCTTC
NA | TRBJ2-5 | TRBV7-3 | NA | CASSRSGFGETQYF | TGTGCCAGCTCACGAAGCGGTTTCGGAGAGACCCAGTACTTC
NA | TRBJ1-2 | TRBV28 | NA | CASSSSQVPYGYTF | TGTGCCAGCAGTTCGTCACAGGTGCCCTATGGCTACACCTTC
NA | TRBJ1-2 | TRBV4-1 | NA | CASSQDQARANYGYTF | TGCGCCAGCAGCCAAGATCAGGCCAGGGCTAACTATGGCTACACCTTC
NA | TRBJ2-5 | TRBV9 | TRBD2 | CASSGGLAGETQYF | TGTGCCAGCAGCGGGGGACTAGCGGGAGAGACCCAGTACTTC
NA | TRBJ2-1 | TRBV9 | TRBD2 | CASSALAGGRYNEQFF | TGTGCCAGCAGCGCATTAGCGGGGGGGCGCTACAATGAGCAGTTCTTC
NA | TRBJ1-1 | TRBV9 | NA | CASSTRTDLNTEAFF | TGTGCCAGCAGCACTCGGACAGACCTGAACACTGAAGCTTTCTTT
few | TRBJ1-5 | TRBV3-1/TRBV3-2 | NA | CASSQAQGNQPQHF | TGTGCCAGCAGCCAAGCACAGGGAAATCAGCCCCAGCATTTT